Presented here are 18 T cell receptor beta chains from one specimen sequenced in a study of Graves' ophthalmopathy and Graves' hyperthyroidism. TCR beta CDR3 amplification used RNA transcripts. HTBI primers were used in a first-round RT-PCR, which preceded a second-round multiplex PCR. TCRdb analysed the multiplex PCR reads with MiXCR anew, one entry per CDR3 protein. The table records roughly 50,000 distinct CDR3 sequences, around half of them present only once. The sample was peripheral blood. Every receptor here comes from an adult man with Graves' ophthalmopathy.

This clonotype was detected only once. This chain uses TRBV9 with TRBJ2-1; 8 bases match TRBD2. This CDR3 has 15 amino acids. Germline CDR1 reads SGDLS; CDR2 reads YYNGEE. The V and J ends lost 2 bases and 6 bases, in that order; junction bases with no gene match: 7. This CDR3 reads CASSVSLAVSNEQFF. The CDR3 coding sequence is TGTGCCAGCAGCGTTTCACTAGCGGTCAGCAATGAGCAGTTCTTC.

This clonotype showed up many times. The chain combines TRBV19 with TRBJ1-1, with 8 bases fitting TRBD1. There are 14 residues in the CDR3. Germline loops: CDR1 LNHDA, CDR2 SQIVND (reference sequence). V gave up 4 bases and J gave up 5 bases; unmatched junction bases: 6. The CDR3 spells CASSTYGQGTEAFF. Written as DNA, the CDR3 is TGTGCCAGTAGTACGTACGGACAGGGAACTGAAGCTTTCTTT.

The chain uses TRBV10-3 and TRBJ1-1, with D possibly matching TRBD1 (6 bases). The germline V gene has CDR1 ENHRY and CDR2 SYGVKD. This CDR3 has 15 residues. The ends were cut back, 5 bases at V and 0 bases at J, with 13 bases in the middle. This CDR3 is CAISPGTTLNTEAFF. The CDR3 coding sequence is TGTGCCATCAGTCCCGGGACAACCTTGAACACTGAAGCTTTCTTT.

The chain carries TRBV7-9 and TRBJ2-1; 9 positions agree with TRBD2. After removal of 9 bases from V and 7 bases from J, the junction contained 13 bases not matched to a gene. Looked up from germline, CDR1 is SEHNR and CDR2 is FQNEAQ (reference sequence). This CDR3 is 15 amino acids long. CDR3 sequence reads: CARPSERGVGNEQFF. CDR3 nucleotide sequence: TGTGCCAGGCCCTCGGAGCGGGGGGTGGGAAATGAGCAGTTCTTC.

This chain connects TRBV24-1 to TRBJ1-1, with TRBD1 identical over 8 bases. The CDR3 contains 12 residues. V trimming: 3 bases; J trimming: 11 bases; junction bases outside the gene matches: 4. Germline CDR1 KGHDR, CDR2 SFDVKD. The CDR3 region is CATSDPGGFAFF. CDR3 DNA sequence: TGTGCCACCAGTGATCCAGGGGGCTTCGCTTTCTTT.

The chain has TRBV24-1 and TRBJ2-7; D is unclear. The assigned J gene may be wrong: the sequence end matches TRBJ2-1 better. The CDR3 length is 14 residues. Germline V lookup: CDR1 KGHDR, CDR2 SFDVKD. The CDR3 nucleotides are TGTGCCAGCAGCCGGTCGGTCGGGCTAGATGAGCAGTTCTTC. It is translated as CASSRSVGLDEQFF.

This chain joins TRBV20-1 and TRBJ2-7, with 9 bases lining up with TRBD2. The germline V gene encodes CDR1 DFQATT and CDR2 SNEGSKA (reference sequence). V lost 5 bases and J lost 3; bases outside the gene matches: 11. The CDR3 totals 15 residues. The CDR3 loop is CSALTGTSSFYEQYF. The CDR3 region has the DNA TGCAGTGCTTTAACAGGGACTAGCAGCTTCTACGAGCAGTACTTC.

Note on this clonotype: An end of the junction differs from the germline gene, which may be a read error. This chain joins TRBV7-7 and TRBJ1-5, with 8 bases aligning to TRBD1. The length of the CDR3 is 14 residues. Looked up from germline, CDR1 is SSHAT and CDR2 is FNYEAQ (reference sequence). The CDR3 DNA reads TGTGCTAGCAGCTTGGGACAGGTCATTCAGCCCCAGCATTTT. It specifies CASSLGQVIQPQHF.

Regarding this clonotype: This is likely a read error, given that the CDR3 carries no conserved phenylalanine or tryptophan at its end. It is unclear where the CDR3 begins or ends on the DNA, so no DNA is shown, and the CDR3 is as TCRdb lists it. V and J are TRBV3-1 and TRBJ2-3; TRBD2, the D gene given by the table, was not confirmed from the DNA. The CDR3 is made up of 16 amino acids, end residues included. The germline V gene has CDR1 LGHDT and CDR2 YNNKEL (reference sequence). The CDR3 sequence: CASSRRLAGEHRYAVV.

This clonotype was found many times. CDR3 amino acids: CSATGQGRMNTEAFF. The CDR3 coding sequence is TGCAGTGCTACAGGACAGGGGAGGATGAACACTGAAGCTTTCTTT. This rearrangement joins TRBV20-1 to TRBJ1-1, with 9 bases aligning to TRBD1. CDR3 length: 15 amino acids. Germline assignment: CDR1 DFQATT and CDR2 SNEGSKA (reference sequence). V lost 4 bases to trimming and J lost 0 bases; unmatched junction nucleotides: 6.

V is TRBV13 and J is TRBJ1-3; no clear D. The CDR3 consists of 16 residues. Trimming removed 0 bases at V and 7 bases at J, with 16 bases between. Germline V gives CDR1 PRHDT, CDR2 FYEKMQ (reference sequence). The CDR3 protein is CASSLGPGGNGNTIYF. CDR3 DNA sequence: TGTGCCAGCAGCTTAGGCCCTGGCGGGAACGGTAACACCATATATTTT.

Ten or more counts support this clonotype. The genes are TRBV5-1 and TRBJ1-1; D is perhaps TRBD1 (6 bases). This CDR3 spans 14 amino acids. V was clipped by 0 bases and J by 6 bases, with 12 bases between them. Germline loops: CDR1 SGHRS, CDR2 YFSETQ. CDR3 bases: TGCGCCAGCAGCTTGGGGGGCCCAGGGGCTGAAGCTTTCTTT. Amino acids: CASSLGGPGAEAFF. The whole variable domain, filled in from reference TRBV5-1 and TRBJ1-1, reads KAGVTQTPRYLIKTRGQQVTLSCSPISGHRSVSWYQQTPGQGLQFLFEYFSETQRNKGNFPGRFSGRQFSNSRSEMNVSTLELGDSALYLCASSLGGPGAEAFFGQGTRLTVV.

The table lists this clonotype with many counts. The genes are TRBV3-1 and TRBJ2-5, with 7 bases lining up with TRBD2. Germline CDR1 and CDR2: LGHDT and YNNKEL (reference sequence). Germline trimming cut 5 bases from V and 4 bases from J; bases unmatched to any gene: 13. This CDR3 is 16 amino acids long. The CDR3 coding sequence is TGTGCCAGCAGCAGCCAGCCCTCTAGCGGTGGAGAGACCCAGTACTTC. This sequence encodes CASSSQPSSGGETQYF.

This clonotype was seen a handful of times. This chain links TRBV2 with TRBJ2-3; 8 nucleotides align to TRBD2. Germline assignment: CDR1 SNHLY and CDR2 FYNNEI. The CDR3 loop spans 13 amino acids. V dropped 8 bases and J dropped 5; count of bases not matched to a gene: 6. The DNA of the CDR3 is TGTGCCAGCTCCCGGGAGGGACAAGATACGCAGTATTTT. Translating gives CASSREGQDTQYF.

The DNA for the CDR3 is TGTGCCAGCAGCTTAAATGTGGCAGGGGGCTACAATGAGCAGTTCTTC. Its protein is CASSLNVAGGYNEQFF. V usage is TRBV7-9 and J usage is TRBJ2-1, with 7 nucleotides matching TRBD1. Germline values: CDR1 SEHNR, CDR2 FQNEAQ (reference sequence). The CDR3 extends over 16 amino acids. Trimming removed 2 bases from V and 3 bases from J; junction bases left unmatched: 7.

Details on this clonotype: One end of the junction is discordant with germline, which a read error may explain. The J gene is TRBJ2-5, the V gene TRBV10-3, with 7 nucleotides matching TRBD1. The CDR3 covers 15 residues. Germline V gene data show CDR1 as ENHRY and CDR2 as SYGVKD. Written as DNA, the CDR3 is TGTACCATCAGTGAAAGACAGGGTGGGGAGGAGACCCAGTACTTC. It translates to CTISERQGGEETQYF.

This clonotype came up many times. The J gene is TRBJ2-5, the V gene TRBV20-1, with D perhaps matching TRBD2 (6 bases). CDR1 and CDR2 (germline): DFQATT, SNEGSKA (reference sequence). The germline V and J ends were trimmed by 8 bases and 5 bases, with 21 bases remaining between them. The CDR3 length is 14 residues. The CDR3 DNA reads as TGCAGTCCGGGGGAAGCCCTACTGACGGAGACCCAGTACTTC. It yields the protein CSPGEALLTETQYF.

A remark on this clonotype: The junction shows a germline mismatch at one end, possibly a read error. This sequence joins TRBV6-4 and TRBJ2-7; a possible D gene is TRBD1 (5 bases). CDR1 is MRHNA, CDR2 SNTAGT, per germline. CDR3 length: 14 residues. CDR3 region: CGSSETASSYEQYF. CDR3 DNA sequence: TGTGGCAGCAGTGAGACAGCCAGCTCCTACGAGCAGTACTTT.